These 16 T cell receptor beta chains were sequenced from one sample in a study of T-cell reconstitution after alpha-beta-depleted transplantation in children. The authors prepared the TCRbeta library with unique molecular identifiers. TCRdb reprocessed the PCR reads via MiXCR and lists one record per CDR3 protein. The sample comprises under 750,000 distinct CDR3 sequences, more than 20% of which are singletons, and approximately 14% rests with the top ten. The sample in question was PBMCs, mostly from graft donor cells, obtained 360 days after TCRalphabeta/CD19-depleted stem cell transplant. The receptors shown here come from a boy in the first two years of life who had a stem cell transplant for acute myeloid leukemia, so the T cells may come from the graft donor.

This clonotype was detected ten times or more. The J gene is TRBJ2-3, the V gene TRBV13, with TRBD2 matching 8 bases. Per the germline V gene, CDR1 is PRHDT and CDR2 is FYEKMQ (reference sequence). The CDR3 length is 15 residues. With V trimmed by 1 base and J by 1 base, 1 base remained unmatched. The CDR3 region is CASSLELAGTDTQYF. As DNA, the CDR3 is TGTGCCAGCAGCTTAGAACTAGCGGGCACAGATACGCAGTATTTT.

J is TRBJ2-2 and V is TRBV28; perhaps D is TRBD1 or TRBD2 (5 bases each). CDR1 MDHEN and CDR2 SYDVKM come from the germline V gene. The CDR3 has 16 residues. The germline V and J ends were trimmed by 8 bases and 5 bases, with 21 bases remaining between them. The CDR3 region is CASFSGTDLLTGELFF. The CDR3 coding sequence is TGTGCCAGCTTTTCCGGGACCGACCTTTTAACCGGGGAGCTGTTTTTT.

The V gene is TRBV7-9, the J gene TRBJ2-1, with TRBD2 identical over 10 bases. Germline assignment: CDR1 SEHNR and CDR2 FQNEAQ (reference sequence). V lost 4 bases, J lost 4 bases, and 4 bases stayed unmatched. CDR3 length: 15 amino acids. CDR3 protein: CASSWLAGGYNEQFF. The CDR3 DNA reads TGTGCCAGCAGCTGGTTAGCGGGAGGTTACAATGAGCAGTTCTTC.

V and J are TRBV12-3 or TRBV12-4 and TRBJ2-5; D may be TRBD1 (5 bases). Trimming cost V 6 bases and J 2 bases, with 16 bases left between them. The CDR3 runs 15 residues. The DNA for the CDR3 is TGTGCCAGCAGCCCCTCCCAGGGATGGCAAGAGACCCAGTACTTC. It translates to CASSPSQGWQETQYF.

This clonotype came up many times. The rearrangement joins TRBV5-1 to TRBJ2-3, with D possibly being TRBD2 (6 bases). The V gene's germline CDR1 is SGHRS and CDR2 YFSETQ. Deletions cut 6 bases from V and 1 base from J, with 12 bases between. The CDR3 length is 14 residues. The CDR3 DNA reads TGCGCCAGCACCCCGGGGGATGGCACAGATACGCAGTATTTT. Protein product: CASTPGDGTDTQYF.

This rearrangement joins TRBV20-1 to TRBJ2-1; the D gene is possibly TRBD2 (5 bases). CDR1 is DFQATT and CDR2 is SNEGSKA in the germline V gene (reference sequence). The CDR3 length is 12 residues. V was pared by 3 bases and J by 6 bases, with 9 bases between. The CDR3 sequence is CSARRVINEQFF. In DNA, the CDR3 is TGCAGTGCTAGGCGGGTAATCAATGAGCAGTTCTTC.

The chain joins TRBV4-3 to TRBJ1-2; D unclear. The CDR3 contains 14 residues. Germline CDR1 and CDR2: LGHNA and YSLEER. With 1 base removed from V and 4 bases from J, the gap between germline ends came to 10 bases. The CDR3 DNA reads TGCGCCAGCAGCCAAGGGGAGGGTTCCTATGGCTACACCTTC. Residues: CASSQGEGSYGYTF.

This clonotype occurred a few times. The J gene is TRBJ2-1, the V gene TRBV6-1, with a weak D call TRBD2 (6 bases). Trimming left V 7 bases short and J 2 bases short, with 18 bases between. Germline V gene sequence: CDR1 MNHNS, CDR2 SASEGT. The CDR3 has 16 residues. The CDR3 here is CASIPLGGGTYNEQFF. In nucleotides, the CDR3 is TGTGCCAGCATTCCCCTCGGGGGTGGCACCTACAATGAGCAGTTCTTC.

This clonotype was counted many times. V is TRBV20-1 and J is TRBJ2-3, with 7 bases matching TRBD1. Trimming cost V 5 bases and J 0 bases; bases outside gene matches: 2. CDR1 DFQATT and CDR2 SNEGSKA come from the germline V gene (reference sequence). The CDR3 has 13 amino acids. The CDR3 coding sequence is TGCAGTGCTCGGACAGGTAGCACAGATACGCAGTATTTT. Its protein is CSARTGSTDTQYF.

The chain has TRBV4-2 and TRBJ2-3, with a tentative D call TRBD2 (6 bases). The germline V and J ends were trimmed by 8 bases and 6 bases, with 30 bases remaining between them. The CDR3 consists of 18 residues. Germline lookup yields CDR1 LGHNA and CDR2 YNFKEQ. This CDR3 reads CASGLLVVPGLEPDTQYF. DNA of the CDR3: TGTGCCAGCGGATTACTAGTTGTACCGGGACTGGAGCCCGATACGCAGTATTTT.

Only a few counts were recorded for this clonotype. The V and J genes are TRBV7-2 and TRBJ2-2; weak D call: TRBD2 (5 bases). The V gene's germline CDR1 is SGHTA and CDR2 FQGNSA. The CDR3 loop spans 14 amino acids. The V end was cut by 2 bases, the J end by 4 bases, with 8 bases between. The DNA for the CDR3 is TGTGCCAGCAGCTTACCGAGCGGCACCGGGGAGCTGTTTTTT. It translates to CASSLPSGTGELFF.

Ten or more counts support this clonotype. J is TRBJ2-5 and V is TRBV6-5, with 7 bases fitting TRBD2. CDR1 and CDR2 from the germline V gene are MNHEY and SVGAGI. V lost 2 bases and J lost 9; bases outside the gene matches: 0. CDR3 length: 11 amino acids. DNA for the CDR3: TGTGCCAGCAGTTACCGGGGGGCCCAGTACTTC. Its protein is CASSYRGAQYF.

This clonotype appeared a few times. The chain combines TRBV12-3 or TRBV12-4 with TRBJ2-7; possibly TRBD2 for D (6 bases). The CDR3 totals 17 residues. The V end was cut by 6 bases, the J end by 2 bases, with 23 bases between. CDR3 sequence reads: CASSPGDVWREAYEQYF. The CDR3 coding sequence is TGTGCCAGCAGCCCTGGGGATGTTTGGAGGGAAGCCTACGAGCAGTACTTC.

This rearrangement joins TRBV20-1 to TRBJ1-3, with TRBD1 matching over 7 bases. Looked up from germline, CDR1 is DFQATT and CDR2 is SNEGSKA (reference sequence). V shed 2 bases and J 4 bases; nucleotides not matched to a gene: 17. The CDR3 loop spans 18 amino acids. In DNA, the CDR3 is TGCAGTGCTAGAAAATCAACAGGGGACCCATATCGGGGAAACACCATATATTTT. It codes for CSARKSTGDPYRGNTIYF.

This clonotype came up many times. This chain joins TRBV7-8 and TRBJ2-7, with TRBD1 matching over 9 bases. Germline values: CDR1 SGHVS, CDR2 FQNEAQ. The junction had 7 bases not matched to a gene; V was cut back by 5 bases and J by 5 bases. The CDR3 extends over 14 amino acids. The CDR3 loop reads CASSDWDRADEQYV. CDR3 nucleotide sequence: TGTGCCAGCAGCGATTGGGACAGGGCGGACGAGCAGTACGTC.

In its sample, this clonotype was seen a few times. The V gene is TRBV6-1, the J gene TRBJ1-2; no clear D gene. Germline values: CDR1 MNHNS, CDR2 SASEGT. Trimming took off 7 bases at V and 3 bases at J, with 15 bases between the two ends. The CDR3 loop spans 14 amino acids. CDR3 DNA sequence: TGTGCCAGCACTCGGAGCGGGGAAGACTATGGCTACACCTTC. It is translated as CASTRSGEDYGYTF.